The T cell receptor beta chain under discussion was sequenced for a study of T cell repertoires in cytomegalovirus infection. Each CDR3 protein gets one entry after TCRdb re-called the reads with MiXCR. Of hundreds of thousands of distinct CDR3 sequences listed, approximately 31% are singletons. On this clonotype itself: Antigen specificity is unknown.

The length of the CDR3 is 10 residues. Germline CDR1 reads MDHEN; CDR2 reads SYDVKM. Trimming removed 6 bases from V and 10 bases from J, with 7 bases in between. The V gene is TRBV28, the J gene TRBJ2-1; D is unresolved. This receptor was identified in a human donor in good health (CMV status not recorded). Some clones in this sample may be carry-over from other donors' samples. Material: cultured CD8+ T cells from PBMCs, obtained from culture after CMV antigen stimulation. CDR3 nucleotides: TGTGCCAGCAGAGACACCGAGCAGTTCTTC. This gives the protein CASRDTEQFF.